The sequence of this T cell receptor beta chain was determined in a study of shared clonotypes between healthy human individuals. The genomic DNA of each subset was split evenly across several immunoSEQ plates. The assay was immunoSEQ multiplex PCR, and TCRdb's table has in-frame clones only and misses some. The top ten hold roughly 0.15% of the sample, which has more than 2,000,000 clones, roughly nine tenths seen once. This CDR3 region has 16 residues. Deletions cut 4 bases from V and 0 bases from J, with 15 bases between. Germline CDR1 SGDLS, CDR2 YYNGEE. The rearrangement uses TRBV9 and TRBJ2-3, with a tentative D call TRBD2 (5 bases). The receptor was isolated from a young man in good health. Input material: naive CD4+ T cells sorted from blood. Subset reported: CD45RA+ positively selected. The CDR3 bases are TGTGCCAGCAGCACCGGACTGCACCAAAGCACAGATACGCAGTATTTT. Translating it yields CASSTGLHQSTDTQYF.